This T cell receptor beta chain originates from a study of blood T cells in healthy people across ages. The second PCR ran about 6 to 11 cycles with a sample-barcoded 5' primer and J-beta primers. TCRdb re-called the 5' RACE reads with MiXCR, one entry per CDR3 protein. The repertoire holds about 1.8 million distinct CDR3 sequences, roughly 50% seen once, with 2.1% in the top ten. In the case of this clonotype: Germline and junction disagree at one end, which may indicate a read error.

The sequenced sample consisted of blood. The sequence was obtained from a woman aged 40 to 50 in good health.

The CDR3 protein is CASSSPRLARNIQYF. CDR3 bases: TGTGCCAGCAGCTCGCCCAGGCTAGCCAGAAACATTCAGTACTTC. The chain recombines TRBV11-3 with TRBJ2-4; the D gene is possibly TRBD2 (5 bases). The CDR3 covers 15 residues. Germline assignment: CDR1 SGHNT and CDR2 YENEEA. Full variable domain (rest looked up from reference TRBV11-3 and TRBJ2-4): EAGVVQSPRYKIIEKKQPVAFWCNPISGHNTLYWYLQNLGQGPELLIRYENEEAVDDSQLPKDRFSAERLKGVDSTLKIQPAELGDSAVYLCASSSPRLARNIQYFGAGTRLSVL.